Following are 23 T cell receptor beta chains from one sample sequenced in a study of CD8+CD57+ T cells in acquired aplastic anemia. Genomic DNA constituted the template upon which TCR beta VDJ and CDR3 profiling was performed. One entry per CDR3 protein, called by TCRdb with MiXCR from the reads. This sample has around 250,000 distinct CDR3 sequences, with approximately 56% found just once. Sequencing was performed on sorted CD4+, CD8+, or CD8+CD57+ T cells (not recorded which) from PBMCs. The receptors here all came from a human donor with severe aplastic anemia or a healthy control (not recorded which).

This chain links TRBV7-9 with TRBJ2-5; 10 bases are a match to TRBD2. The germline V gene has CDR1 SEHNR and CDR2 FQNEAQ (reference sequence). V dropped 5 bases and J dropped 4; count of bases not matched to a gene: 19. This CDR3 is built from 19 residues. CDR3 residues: CASSQEASGGALRSETQYF. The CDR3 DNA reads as TGTGCCAGCAGCCAAGAGGCTAGCGGGGGAGCCCTAAGGTCAGAGACCCAGTACTTC. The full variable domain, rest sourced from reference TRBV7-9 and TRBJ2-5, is DTGVSQNPRHKITKRGQNVTFRCDPISEHNRLYWYRQTLGQGPEFLTYFQNEAQLEKSRLLSDRFSAERPKGSFSTLEIQRTEQGDSAMYLCASSQEASGGALRSETQYFGPGTRLLVL.

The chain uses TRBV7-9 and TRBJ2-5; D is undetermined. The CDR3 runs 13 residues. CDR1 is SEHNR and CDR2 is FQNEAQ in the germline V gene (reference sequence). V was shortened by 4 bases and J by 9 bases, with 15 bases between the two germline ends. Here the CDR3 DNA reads TGTGCCAGCAGCTCCCCCGGCGCAGGTCCCCAGTACTTC. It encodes CASSSPGAGPQYF.

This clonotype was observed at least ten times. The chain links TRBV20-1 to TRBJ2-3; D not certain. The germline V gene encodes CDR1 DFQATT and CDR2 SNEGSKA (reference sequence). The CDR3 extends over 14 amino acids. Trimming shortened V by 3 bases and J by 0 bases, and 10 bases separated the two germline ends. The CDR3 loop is CSASLRTSTDTQYF. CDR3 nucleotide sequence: TGCAGTGCTAGTTTGCGGACCAGCACAGATACGCAGTATTTT.

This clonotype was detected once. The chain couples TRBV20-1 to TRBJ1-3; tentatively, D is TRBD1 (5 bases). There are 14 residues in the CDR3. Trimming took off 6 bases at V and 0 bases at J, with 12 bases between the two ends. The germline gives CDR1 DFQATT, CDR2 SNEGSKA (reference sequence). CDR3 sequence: CSAPDSSSGNTIYF. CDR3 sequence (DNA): TGCAGTGCACCAGACAGTAGCTCTGGAAACACCATATATTTT.

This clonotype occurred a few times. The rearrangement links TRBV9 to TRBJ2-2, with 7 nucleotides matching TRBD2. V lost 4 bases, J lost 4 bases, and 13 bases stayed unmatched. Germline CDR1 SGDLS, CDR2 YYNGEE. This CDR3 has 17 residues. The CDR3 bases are TGTGCCAGCAGCATGAGCTGGGGGGGTCGACTCACCGGGGAGCTGTTTTTT. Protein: CASSMSWGGRLTGELFF.

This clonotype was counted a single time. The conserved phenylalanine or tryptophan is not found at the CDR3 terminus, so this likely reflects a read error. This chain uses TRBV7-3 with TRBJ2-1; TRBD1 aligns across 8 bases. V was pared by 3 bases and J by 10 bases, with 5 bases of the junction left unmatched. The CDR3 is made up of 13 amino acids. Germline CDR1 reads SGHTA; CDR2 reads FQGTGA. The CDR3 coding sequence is TGTGCCAGCAGCTTCGGACAGGGCTACGAGCAGTTCTAC. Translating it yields CASSFGQGYEQFY.

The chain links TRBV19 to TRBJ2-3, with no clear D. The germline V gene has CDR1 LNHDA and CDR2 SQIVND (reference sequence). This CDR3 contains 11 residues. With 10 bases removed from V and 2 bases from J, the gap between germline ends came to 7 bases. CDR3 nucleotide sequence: TGTGCCACCGCCCACACAGATACGCAGTATTTT. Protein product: CATAHTDTQYF.

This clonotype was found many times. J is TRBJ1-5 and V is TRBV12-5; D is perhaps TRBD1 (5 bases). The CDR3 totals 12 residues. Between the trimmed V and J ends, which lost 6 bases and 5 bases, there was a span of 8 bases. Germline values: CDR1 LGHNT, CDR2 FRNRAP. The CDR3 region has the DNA TGTGCTAGTGGCCTCAGGGATCAGCCCCAGCATTTT. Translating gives CASGLRDQPQHF.

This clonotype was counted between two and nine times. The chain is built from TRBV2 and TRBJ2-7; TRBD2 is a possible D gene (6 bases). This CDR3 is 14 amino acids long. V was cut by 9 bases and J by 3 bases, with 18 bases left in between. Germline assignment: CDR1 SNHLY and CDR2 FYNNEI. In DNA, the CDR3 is TGTGCCAGTCATCTCCGCGGGGAACTCTACGAGCAGTACTTC. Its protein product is CASHLRGELYEQYF.

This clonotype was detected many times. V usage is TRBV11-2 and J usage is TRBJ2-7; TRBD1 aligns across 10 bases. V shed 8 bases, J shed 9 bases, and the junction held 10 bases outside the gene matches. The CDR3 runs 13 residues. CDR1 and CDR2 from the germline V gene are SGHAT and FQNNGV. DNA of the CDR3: TGTGCCAGCGACCGGGACAGGGGCTCGGCGCAGTACTTC. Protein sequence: CASDRDRGSAQYF.

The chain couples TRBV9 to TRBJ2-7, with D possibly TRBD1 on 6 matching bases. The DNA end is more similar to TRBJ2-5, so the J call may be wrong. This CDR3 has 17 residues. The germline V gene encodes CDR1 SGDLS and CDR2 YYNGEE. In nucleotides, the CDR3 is TGTGCCAGCAGCGTAAGTAGTGGCAGGGGTGCTCAGGAGACCCAGTACTTC. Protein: CASSVSSGRGAQETQYF.

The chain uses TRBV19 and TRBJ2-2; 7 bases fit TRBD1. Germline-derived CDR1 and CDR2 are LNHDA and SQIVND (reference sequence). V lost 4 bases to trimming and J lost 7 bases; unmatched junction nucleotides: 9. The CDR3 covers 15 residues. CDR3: CASSTRQGLIGELFF. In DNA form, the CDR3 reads TGTGCCAGTAGTACGAGACAGGGTCTGATCGGGGAGCTGTTTTTT.

CDR3 nucleotide sequence: TGTGCCACCAGTGATGACGGTGTGGGGGAGGGCCGGTTTGACTATGGCTACACCTTC. Translating it yields CATSDDGVGEGRFDYGYTF. V is TRBV24-1 and J is TRBJ1-2, with a tentative D call TRBD1 (5 bases). The CDR3 sequence is 19 residues long. The germline gives CDR1 KGHDR, CDR2 SFDVKD. The V end lost 3 bases, the J end lost 3 bases, and 25 bases lay between the germline ends.

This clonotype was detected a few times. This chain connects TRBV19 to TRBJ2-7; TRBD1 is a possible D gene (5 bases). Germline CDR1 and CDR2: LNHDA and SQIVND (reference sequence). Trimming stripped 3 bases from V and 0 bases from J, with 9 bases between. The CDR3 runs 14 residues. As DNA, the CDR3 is TGTGCCAGTAGTATCTCAGGGCTCTCCTACGAGCAGTACTTC. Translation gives CASSISGLSYEQYF. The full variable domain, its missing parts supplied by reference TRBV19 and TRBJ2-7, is DGGITQSPKYLFRKEGQNVTLSCEQNLNHDAMYWYRQDPGQGLRLIYYSQIVNDFQKGDIAEGYSVSREKKESFPLTVTSAQKNPTAFYLCASSISGLSYEQYFGPGTRLTVT.

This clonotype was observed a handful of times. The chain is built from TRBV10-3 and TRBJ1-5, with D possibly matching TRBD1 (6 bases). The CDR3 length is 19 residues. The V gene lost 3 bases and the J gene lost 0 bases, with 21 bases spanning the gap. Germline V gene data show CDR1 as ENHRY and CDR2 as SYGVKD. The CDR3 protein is CAISDPRTARINSNQPQHF. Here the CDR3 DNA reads TGTGCCATCAGTGACCCAAGGACAGCACGGATTAATAGCAATCAGCCCCAGCATTTT.

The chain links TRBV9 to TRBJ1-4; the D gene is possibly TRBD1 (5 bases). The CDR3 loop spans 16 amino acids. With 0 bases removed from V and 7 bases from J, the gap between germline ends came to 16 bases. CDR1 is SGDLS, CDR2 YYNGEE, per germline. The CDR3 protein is CASSVGVGGSSEKLFF. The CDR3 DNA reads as TGTGCCAGCAGCGTAGGCGTTGGGGGATCGAGTGAAAAACTGTTTTTT. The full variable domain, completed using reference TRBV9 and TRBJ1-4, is DSGVTQTPKHLITATGQRVTLRCSPRSGDLSVYWYQQSLDQGLQFLIQYYNGEERAKGNILERFSAQQFPDLHSELNLSSLELGDSALYFCASSVGVGGSSEKLFFGSGTQLSVL.

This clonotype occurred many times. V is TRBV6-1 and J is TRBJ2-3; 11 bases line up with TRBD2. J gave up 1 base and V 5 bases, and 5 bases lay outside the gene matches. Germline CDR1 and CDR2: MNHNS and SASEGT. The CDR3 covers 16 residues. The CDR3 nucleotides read TGTGCCAGCAGTCCCATTAGCGGGGGGGGCACAGATACGCAGTATTTT. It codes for CASSPISGGGTDTQYF.

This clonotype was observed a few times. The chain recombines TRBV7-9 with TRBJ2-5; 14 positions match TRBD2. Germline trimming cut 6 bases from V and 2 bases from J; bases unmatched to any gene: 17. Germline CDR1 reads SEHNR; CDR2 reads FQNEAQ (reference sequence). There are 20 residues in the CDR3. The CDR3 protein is CASSGVKTTSGRDWQETQYF. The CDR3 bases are TGTGCCAGCAGTGGTGTGAAAACGACTAGCGGGAGGGATTGGCAAGAGACCCAGTACTTC. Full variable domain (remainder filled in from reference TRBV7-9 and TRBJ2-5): DTGVSQNPRHKITKRGQNVTFRCDPISEHNRLYWYRQTLGQGPEFLTYFQNEAQLEKSRLLSDRFSAERPKGSFSTLEIQRTEQGDSAMYLCASSGVKTTSGRDWQETQYFGPGTRLLVL.

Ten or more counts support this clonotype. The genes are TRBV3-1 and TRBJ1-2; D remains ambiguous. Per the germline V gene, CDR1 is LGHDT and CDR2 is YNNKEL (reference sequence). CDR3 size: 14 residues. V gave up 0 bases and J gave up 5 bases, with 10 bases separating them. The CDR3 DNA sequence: TGTGCCAGCAGCCAAGATTGGTCTGGTTATGGCTACACCTTC. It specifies CASSQDWSGYGYTF.

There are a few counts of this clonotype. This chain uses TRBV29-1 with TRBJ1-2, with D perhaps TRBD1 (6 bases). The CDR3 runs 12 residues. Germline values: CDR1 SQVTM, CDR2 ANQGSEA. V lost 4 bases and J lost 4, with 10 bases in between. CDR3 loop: CSVVGGGYGYTF. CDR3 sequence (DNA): TGCAGCGTTGTGGGAGGGGGCTATGGCTACACCTTC.

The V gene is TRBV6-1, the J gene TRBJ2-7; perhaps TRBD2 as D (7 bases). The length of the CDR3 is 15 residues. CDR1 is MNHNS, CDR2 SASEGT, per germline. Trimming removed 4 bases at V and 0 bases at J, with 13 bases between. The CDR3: CASSVPGGTSYEQYF. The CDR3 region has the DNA TGTGCCAGCAGTGTTCCGGGGGGCACCTCCTACGAGCAGTACTTC.

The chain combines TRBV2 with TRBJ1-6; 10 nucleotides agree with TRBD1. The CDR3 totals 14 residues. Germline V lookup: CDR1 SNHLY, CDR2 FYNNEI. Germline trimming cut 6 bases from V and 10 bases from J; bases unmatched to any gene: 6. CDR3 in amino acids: CASSQDRGESPLHF. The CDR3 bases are TGTGCCAGCAGCCAGGACAGGGGGGAATCACCCCTCCACTTT.

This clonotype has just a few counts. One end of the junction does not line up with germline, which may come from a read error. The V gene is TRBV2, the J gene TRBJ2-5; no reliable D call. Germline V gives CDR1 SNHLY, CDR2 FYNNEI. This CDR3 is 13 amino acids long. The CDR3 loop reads CASSDSLTTIGPF. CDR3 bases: TGTGCCAGCAGTGACAGCCTTACTACCATCGGACCCTTC.